This TCR beta chain is drawn from a study of T cells in Graves' hyperthyroidism and ophthalmopathy. Overall study findings and caveats: Among thyroid clonotypes expanded above 0.001, most also appeared in blood.

This CDR3 spans 15 amino acids. Germline lookup yields CDR1 SGHRS and CDR2 YFSETQ. The germline V and J ends were trimmed by 0 bases and 0 bases, with 9 bases remaining between them. Authors of the study amplified TCR beta CDR3 regions from RNA transcripts. The HTBI primer set was used in a first-round RT-PCR of the TCR CDR3. Each CDR3 protein is one row after TCRdb ran MiXCR on the multiplex PCR reads. Of more than 500,000 distinct CDR3 sequences listed, around 50% are singletons. Many counts were recorded for this clonotype. The antigen is unknown. The sample comprised peripheral blood or thyroid tissue (not recorded which). This sequence joins TRBV5-1 and TRBJ1-1; unclear D gene. The origin of this receptor is an adult woman with Graves' disease, either hyperthyroidism or ophthalmopathy (not recorded which). The CDR3 DNA is TGCGCCAGCAGCTTGGATCCGCTCATGAACACTGAAGCTTTCTTT. Amino acid sequence: CASSLDPLMNTEAFF.